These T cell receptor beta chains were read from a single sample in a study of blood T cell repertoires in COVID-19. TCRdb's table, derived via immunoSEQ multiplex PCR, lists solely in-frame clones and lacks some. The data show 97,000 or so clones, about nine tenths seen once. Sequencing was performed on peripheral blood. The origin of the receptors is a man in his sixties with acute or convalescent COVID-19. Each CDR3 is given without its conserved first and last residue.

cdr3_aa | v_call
ASSSDRGRGAF | TRBV10-1
ASSLDYTDTQY | TRBV5-1
ASSQVSGSLYGYT | TRBV3-1/TRBV3-2
ASSQQTGGGQPQH | TRBV18
ASSVKGQGDNEKLF | TRBV9
SVTWAYGYT | TRBV29-1
ASSPRQAYGYT | TRBV7-8
ASSDSGRGESGELF | TRBV6-4
ASSLGQTYGGYT | TRBV5-1
ASSLGGTGQPQH | TRBV5-4
ASSPSGEKLF | TRBV7-8
ASSIRGTNGYT | TRBV19
ATSEGTSSYNEQF | TRBV24-1
ASSSPGQGRYGYT | TRBV5-4
ASSSGQGTDTQY | TRBV6-5
ASTHRPRPGPMNTEAF | TRBV27
ASSLGSRRASGNTIY | TRBV11-2
ASGSAWGAGAQETQY | TRBV12-5
ASSPGESQY | TRBV7-8
ASSQGLASSGGRQETQY | TRBV3-1/TRBV3-2
ASSRGKTNTGELF | TRBV18
ASSQPSRGQGLSNQPQH | TRBV4-1
ASSPPSRQNTEAF | TRBV18
ASGFLQGADYGYT | TRBV28
ASSNTGGGLEAF | TRBV19
ASRQGLTNEKLF | TRBV2
ASSLSQGGNTEAF | TRBV27
ASSLGTGRNSPLH | TRBV5-4
ASSAGQLRGSSYEQY | TRBV7-2
ASSRTSGRFGNYGYT | TRBV7-6
ASSQYDRAHQPQH | TRBV16
ASSFAPDRGGEAF | TRBV5-1